This T cell receptor (beta chain) derives from a study of regulatory T cells in long-lasting Graves disease. Study outcomes and limitations: Those with persistent Graves' had less TCR diversity than newly diagnosed patients.

For TCR beta, libraries came from iRepertoire HTBI primers and Arm-PCR of CDR3 regions. Original data processing: From all samples, identification returned over 11 TRBJ and 60 or so TRBV segments. TCRdb itself ran the multiplex PCR reads through MiXCR, one entry per CDR3 protein. The V and J calls and clone size come from TCRdb's table, not from the authors' own analysis. Among 550,000 to 700,000 distinct CDR3 sequences listed, about 16% were seen once. Time point denoted: newly diagnosed GD, antithyroid drugs for less than 3 months. PBMCs were the source of the RNA used for TCR sequencing. Germline CDR1 is LGHDT and CDR2 is YNNKEL (reference sequence). This CDR3 spans 14 amino acids. V was clipped by 2 bases and J by 6 bases, with 12 bases between them. There are many counts of this clonotype. Antigen: not known. The same sample was also studied in work on T cells in Graves' hyperthyroidism and ophthalmopathy. That publication notes: A model of 13 V-J features distinguished ophthalmopathy from stable hyperthyroidism. The model predicted ophthalmopathy a median approximately seven months before onset.

The source is a man between 18 and 35 years old with Graves disease. V gene TRBV3-1 combines with J gene TRBJ2-3; tentatively, D is TRBD2 (6 bases). The specimen comprised peripheral blood mononuclear cells (PBMCs), sampled at new diagnosis, from a patient treated with antithyroid drugs. The CDR3 DNA follows: TGTGCCAGCAGCCAACGACTAGATCCTGATACGCAGTATTTT. Protein product: CASSQRLDPDTQYF.